This T cell receptor (beta chain) was captured by sequencing in a study of blood T cell repertoires in COVID-19. Study information: Collection of acute and convalescent COVID-19 samples took place in the United States, Italy and Spain. PBMCs, B-cell-depleted T cells, or T cells were the source of the cDNA or gDNA that made up the material.

The CDR3 covers 12 residues. V was clipped by 9 bases and J by 7 bases, with 13 bases between them. CDR1 MNHEY and CDR2 SVGAGI come from the germline V gene. Per the original data handling: Reference gene primer amplification gave nucleated cell count estimates. Only in-frame clones appear in the TCRdb table, and some are missing; sequencing was by immunoSEQ multiplex PCR. Clone size and V and J calls were adopted from that table, with D and trimming inferred from the DNA. This sample has roughly 47,000 clones, with roughly 88% found just once. Sequenced input: peripheral blood. This chain joins TRBV6-5 and TRBJ1-3; D is uncertain. This receptor was obtained from a man aged 45-60 years with acute or convalescent COVID-19. CDR3 sequence: CASKPGGNTIYF. The CDR3 DNA reads as TGTGCCAGTAAACCCGGAGGGAACACCATATATTTT.